The rows below give T cell receptor beta chains drawn from one sample of a study of cytotoxic CD8 clonotypes in ibrutinib-treated CLL. Clones were sequenced by immunoSEQ multiplex PCR, and TCRdb holds only the in-frame ones, with some missing. The profile shows over 110,000 clones, 75% to 95% of them singletons. Specimen: PBMCs, collected after 12 months of ibrutinib treatment. Receptors were obtained from a human donor with chronic lymphocytic leukemia. Both conserved end residues are part of each CDR3. Fields, in order: CDR3 length, J gene, V gene, CDR3 protein.

CDR3 length: 16; J gene: TRBJ1-4; V gene: TRBV5-1; CDR3 protein: CASRPAYQGTNEKLFF
CDR3 length: 10; J gene: TRBJ1-1; V gene: TRBV7-9; CDR3 protein: CASSLFLAFF
CDR3 length: 15; J gene: TRBJ1-3; V gene: TRBV7-8; CDR3 protein: CASSPDGVPRNTIYF
CDR3 length: 13; J gene: TRBJ1-1; V gene: TRBV7-2; CDR3 protein: CASSFDPNTEAFF
CDR3 length: 16; J gene: TRBJ2-1; V gene: TRBV4-3; CDR3 protein: CASSQVTQGAGHEQFF
CDR3 length: 13; J gene: TRBJ2-2; V gene: TRBV9; CDR3 protein: CASSVYSTGELFF
CDR3 length: 15; J gene: TRBJ1-1; V gene: TRBV28; CDR3 protein: CASSPLGGVETEAFF
CDR3 length: 14; J gene: TRBJ2-7; V gene: TRBV19; CDR3 protein: CASSWGGSSYEQYF
CDR3 length: 15; J gene: TRBJ2-2; V gene: TRBV5-5; CDR3 protein: CASSPGQGANGELFF
CDR3 length: 14; J gene: TRBJ2-1; V gene: TRBV7-2; CDR3 protein: CASRRQGGYNEQFF
CDR3 length: 15; J gene: TRBJ2-7; V gene: TRBV5-1; CDR3 protein: CASSLHQALAGEQYF
CDR3 length: 18; J gene: TRBJ1-5; V gene: TRBV4-1; CDR3 protein: CASSQDPWAGTGYQPQHF
CDR3 length: 16; J gene: TRBJ2-5; V gene: TRBV2; CDR3 protein: CASSRRTTPNQETQYF
CDR3 length: 14; J gene: TRBJ2-7; V gene: TRBV7-2; CDR3 protein: CASSAGHGSYEQYF
CDR3 length: 15; J gene: TRBJ2-1; V gene: TRBV19; CDR3 protein: CASSFQVDSYNEQFF
CDR3 length: 16; J gene: TRBJ1-5; V gene: TRBV18; CDR3 protein: CASSLQRQGRNQPQHF
CDR3 length: 16; J gene: TRBJ2-1; V gene: TRBV27; CDR3 protein: CASTGFGLARYNEQFF
CDR3 length: 15; J gene: TRBJ2-1; V gene: TRBV4-2; CDR3 protein: CASSHLGGEGNEQFF
CDR3 length: 15; J gene: TRBJ1-5; V gene: TRBV6-5; CDR3 protein: CASSYSGQVDQPQHF
CDR3 length: 13; J gene: TRBJ2-1; V gene: TRBV14; CDR3 protein: CASSWGTYNEQFF
CDR3 length: 15; J gene: TRBJ1-3; V gene: TRBV4-2; CDR3 protein: CASSQPLDSGNTIYF
CDR3 length: 15; J gene: TRBJ2-2; V gene: TRBV29-1; CDR3 protein: CSVAVSSGSGGELFF
CDR3 length: 14; J gene: TRBJ2-1; V gene: TRBV25-1; CDR3 protein: CASSEGRERDEQFF
CDR3 length: 16; J gene: TRBJ2-1; V gene: TRBV5-4; CDR3 protein: CASSSPLGQGGNEQFF
CDR3 length: 11; J gene: TRBJ2-1; V gene: TRBV2; CDR3 protein: CASKPPGGQFF
CDR3 length: 17; J gene: TRBJ2-6; V gene: TRBV7-8; CDR3 protein: CASSTGQGGSGANVLTF
CDR3 length: 14; J gene: TRBJ2-7; V gene: TRBV28; CDR3 protein: CASSRDSSAYEQYF
CDR3 length: 14; J gene: TRBJ2-7; V gene: TRBV28; CDR3 protein: CASSLWLAGYEQYF
CDR3 length: 14; J gene: TRBJ2-2; V gene: TRBV27; CDR3 protein: CASSLGGYTGELFF
CDR3 length: 15; J gene: TRBJ1-2; V gene: TRBV19; CDR3 protein: CASSIGTGPSMGYTF
CDR3 length: 13; J gene: TRBJ2-3; V gene: TRBV11-1; CDR3 protein: CASSPGQLLSKYF
CDR3 length: 14; J gene: TRBJ1-5; V gene: TRBV28; CDR3 protein: CATTYRGPNQPQHF
CDR3 length: 15; J gene: TRBJ1-3; V gene: TRBV13; CDR3 protein: CASSLRTASGNTIYF
CDR3 length: 16; J gene: TRBJ2-1; V gene: TRBV5-1; CDR3 protein: CASSLAQGSWVDEQFF
CDR3 length: 16; J gene: TRBJ2-1; V gene: TRBV15; CDR3 protein: CATSGSRHHGSNEQFF
CDR3 length: 14; J gene: TRBJ2-7; V gene: TRBV28; CDR3 protein: CASRTTGVLDEQYF
CDR3 length: 16; J gene: TRBJ1-1; V gene: TRBV6-6; CDR3 protein: CASWAAKTGMNTEAFF
CDR3 length: 15; J gene: TRBJ2-5; V gene: TRBV6-1; CDR3 protein: CASSERPQWGETQYF
CDR3 length: 14; J gene: TRBJ2-7; V gene: TRBV6-6; CDR3 protein: CASSKRQGLGEQYF
CDR3 length: 15; J gene: TRBJ2-7; V gene: TRBV4-3; CDR3 protein: CASSQDRRGVYEQYF
CDR3 length: 15; J gene: TRBJ1-5; V gene: TRBV29-1; CDR3 protein: CSVEGVGGAGQPQHF
CDR3 length: 15; J gene: TRBJ2-7; V gene: TRBV7-2; CDR3 protein: CASSSGAGGVYEQYF
CDR3 length: 13; J gene: TRBJ2-3; V gene: TRBV5-8; CDR3 protein: CASSFLAPHTQYF
CDR3 length: 12; J gene: TRBJ2-5; V gene: TRBV28; CDR3 protein: CASSGSVETQYF
CDR3 length: 16; J gene: TRBJ2-2; V gene: TRBV7-9; CDR3 protein: CASSPTIRANTGELFF
CDR3 length: 15; J gene: TRBJ2-5; V gene: TRBV9; CDR3 protein: CASSVEEGPQETQYF